The present TCR beta chain was sequenced within a study of shared clonotypes between healthy human individuals. Germline CDR1 and CDR2: SGHTA and FQGNSA. This CDR3 is 15 amino acids long. The ends lost 5 bases at V and 3 bases at J; junction bases unmatched: 10. The table came from immunoSEQ multiplex PCR; TCRdb's copy has only in-frame clones and leaves some out. The sample yields about 2.4 million clones, 80% to 95% seen once. Material: naive CD4+ T cells from PBMCs. Subset noted: CD45RA+ positively selected. The TCR comes from a man in his late teens or twenties in good health. Some clones in this sample may be carry-over from other donors' samples. This chain links TRBV7-2 with TRBJ2-7, with 7 bases aligning to TRBD1. CDR3 in DNA: TGTGCCAGCAGCACCTACCGACAGGGTATCTACGAGCAGTACTTC. This gives the protein CASSTYRQGIYEQYF.